This T cell receptor beta chain was sequenced in a study of cytomegalovirus exposure and HLA in healthy donors. As for this clone: Antigen specificity is unknown.

With 60 Vbeta and 13 Jbeta primers, the PCR was carried out. Generated by immunoSEQ multiplex PCR, the TCRdb table keeps only in-frame clones and is missing some. This sample yields around 45,000 clones, of which approximately 47% are seen a single time; 5% to 6.5% belongs to the top ten. Overall study results and limits: Presence/absence analyses assumed roughly uniform sequencing depth across donors. The records held CMV serostatus as the only immune exposure information.

This clonotype originated in a man aged 60 to 69 in good health and CMV-seronegative. Sequenced input: PBMCs.

The CDR3 reads CASSEGPSGWDTQYF. The CDR3 DNA is TGTGCCAGCAGTGAAGGTCCTAGCGGGTGGGATACGCAGTATTTT. The chain uses TRBV6-1 and TRBJ2-3; 8 bases are shared with TRBD2. Trimming cost V 1 base and J 6 bases; bases outside gene matches: 6. In germline, CDR1 is MNHNS, CDR2 SASEGT. The CDR3 runs 15 residues.